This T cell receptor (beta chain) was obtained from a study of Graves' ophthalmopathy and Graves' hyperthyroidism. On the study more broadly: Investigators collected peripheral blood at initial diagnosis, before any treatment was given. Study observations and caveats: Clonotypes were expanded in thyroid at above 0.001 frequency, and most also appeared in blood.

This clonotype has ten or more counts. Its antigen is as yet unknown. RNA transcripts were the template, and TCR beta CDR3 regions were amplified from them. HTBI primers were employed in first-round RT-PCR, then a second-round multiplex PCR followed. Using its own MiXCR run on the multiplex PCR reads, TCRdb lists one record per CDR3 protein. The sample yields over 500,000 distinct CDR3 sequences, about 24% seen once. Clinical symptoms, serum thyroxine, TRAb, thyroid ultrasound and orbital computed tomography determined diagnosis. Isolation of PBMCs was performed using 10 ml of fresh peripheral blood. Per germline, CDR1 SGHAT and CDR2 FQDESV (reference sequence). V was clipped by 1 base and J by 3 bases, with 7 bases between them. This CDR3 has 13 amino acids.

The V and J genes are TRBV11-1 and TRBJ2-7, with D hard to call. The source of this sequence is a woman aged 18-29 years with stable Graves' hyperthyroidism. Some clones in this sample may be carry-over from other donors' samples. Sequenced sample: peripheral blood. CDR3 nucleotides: TGTGCCAGCAGCTTAGGGGGTAACTACGAGCAGTACTTC. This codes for CASSLGGNYEQYF.